This entry lists 2 T cell receptor beta chains sequenced from one sample in a study of blood T cell repertoires in COVID-19. The repertoire was sequenced with immunoSEQ multiplex PCR; TCRdb's copy has only in-frame clones and lacks some. Here the sample spans 150,000 to 200,000 clones, roughly 79% being singletons. Sequenced: peripheral blood. The receptors shown here come from a human donor with acute or convalescent COVID-19. The donor label of this sample is uncertain.

CDR3 nucleotide sequence: TGCGCCAGCAGCTCGACAGGGGGCATCGGGGGCACCTTC. It yields the protein CASSSTGGIGGTF. The rearrangement uses TRBV5-1 and TRBJ1-2, with 10 bases that match TRBD1. J was trimmed by 13 bases and V by 3 bases; bases with no gene match: 9. This CDR3 is built from 13 residues. Germline CDR1 reads SGHRS; CDR2 reads YFSETQ.

The CDR3 DNA sequence: TGTGCCAGCAGCGTAGCCAGGTCAGGAAACACCATATATTTT. This gives the protein CASSVARSGNTIYF. The chain joins TRBV9 to TRBJ1-3, with no clear D. Germline V lookup: CDR1 SGDLS, CDR2 YYNGEE. Trimming shortened V by 0 bases and J by 4 bases, and 8 bases separated the two germline ends. The CDR3 has 14 amino acids.